Each of the 12 T cell receptor beta chains below was sequenced from the same sample in a study of OX40 agonist ivuxolimab in advanced cancers. Method: immunoSEQ multiplex PCR; TCRdb's copy keeps in-frame clones and lacks some. The sample has about 25,000 clones, about 86% seen once. The sample here was CD4+ or CD8+ T cells sorted from blood, taken in a trial of the OX40 agonist ivuxolimab. The receptor source for this set is an adult with an advanced solid tumor such as melanoma, head and neck, liver or kidney cancer.

This sequence joins TRBV29-1 and TRBJ1-2; perhaps TRBD1 as D (6 bases). V gave up 4 bases and J gave up 14 bases, with 11 bases separating them. The CDR3 has 9 amino acids. Germline-derived CDR1 and CDR2 are SQVTM and ANQGSEA. The CDR3 spells CSVGTDHTF. Here the CDR3 DNA reads TGCAGCGTTGGGACAGATCATACCTTC. The whole variable domain, filled in from reference TRBV29-1 and TRBJ1-2, reads SAVISQKPSRDICQRGTSLTIQCQVDSQVTMMFWYRQQPGQSLTLIATANQGSEATYESGFVIDKFPISRPNLTFSTLTVSNMSPEDSSIYLCSVGTDHTFGSGTRLTVV.

The chain has TRBV6-6 and TRBJ1-4; D is undetermined. CDR3 length: 11 amino acids. Germline CDR1 MNHNY, CDR2 SVGAGI (reference sequence). Trimming took off 4 bases at V and 7 bases at J, with 4 bases between the two ends. The CDR3: CASSWGEKLFF. CDR3 coding DNA: TGTGCCAGCAGTTGGGGTGAAAAACTGTTTTTT.

The chain uses TRBV6-6 and TRBJ2-1, with D maybe TRBD2 (6 bases). The V gene lost 5 bases and the J gene lost 9 bases, with 20 bases spanning the gap. This CDR3 has 15 residues. Per germline, CDR1 MNHNY and CDR2 SVGAGI (reference sequence). CDR3 in amino acids: CASSPHGREFVEQFF. The CDR3 DNA sequence: TGTGCCAGCAGTCCCCACGGTCGGGAGTTTGTTGAGCAGTTCTTC.

The V and J genes are TRBV18 and TRBJ1-1, with 8 bases aligning to TRBD1. Germline CDR1 reads KGHSH; CDR2 reads LQKENI. The CDR3 is 12 residues long. V dropped 8 bases and J dropped 4; count of bases not matched to a gene: 3. CDR3 sequence: CASNTGGTEAFF. CDR3 DNA sequence: TGTGCCAGCAACACAGGGGGCACTGAAGCTTTCTTT.

The rearrangement joins TRBV19 to TRBJ2-7, with D possibly being TRBD1 (6 bases). V lost 2 bases to trimming and J lost 6 bases, with 17 bases between them. CDR1 LNHDA and CDR2 SQIVND come from the germline V gene (reference sequence). This CDR3 has 15 amino acids. The CDR3 protein is CASSISAGVVAEQYF. The CDR3 DNA is TGTGCCAGTAGTATATCCGCAGGGGTTGTCGCCGAGCAGTACTTC.

This clone appeared once. The rearrangement joins TRBV25-1 to TRBJ1-5; D is undetermined. CDR3 length: 12 residues. The germline CDR1 and CDR2 sequences are MGHDK and SYGVNS. V lost 1 base, J lost 10 bases, and 8 bases lay in between. The CDR3 region has the DNA TGTGCCAGCAGTGAATTTGCAGGTCCCCAGCATTTT. Protein product: CASSEFAGPQHF.

The chain uses TRBV9 and TRBJ1-4; TRBD1 might be the D (5 bases). Trimming removed 4 bases at V and 0 bases at J, with 10 bases between. The germline CDR1 and CDR2 sequences are SGDLS and YYNGEE. There are 15 residues in the CDR3. CDR3: CASSPQGATNEKLFF. DNA of the CDR3: TGTGCCAGCAGCCCGCAGGGAGCAACTAATGAAAAACTGTTTTTT.

The genes are TRBV6-4 and TRBJ2-1, with 13 nucleotides matching TRBD2. Germline V gene sequence: CDR1 MRHNA, CDR2 SNTAGT. The CDR3 length is 15 residues. Unmatched junction bases numbered 2, after V lost 4 bases and J lost 5 bases. The CDR3 region is CASSVLAGGNNEQFF. The CDR3 nucleotides read TGTGCCAGCAGTGTACTAGCGGGGGGGAACAATGAGCAGTTCTTC.

This clone was seen a handful of times. The chain uses TRBV19 and TRBJ1-1; TRBD1 matches at 9 bases. In germline, CDR1 is LNHDA, CDR2 SQIVND (reference sequence). Trimming took 6 bases from V and 4 from J; bases not matched to a gene: 6. CDR3 length equals 14 residues. CDR3 DNA sequence: TGTGCCAGTAGCAAACAGGGGGCTGTCACTGAAGCTTTCTTT. Its translation: CASSKQGAVTEAFF.

This clone was seen just once. The V gene is TRBV7-9, the J gene TRBJ2-3, with a tentative D call TRBD1 (6 bases). There are 15 residues in the CDR3. CDR1 and CDR2 (germline): SEHNR, FQNEAQ (reference sequence). The V gene lost 4 bases and the J gene lost 0 bases, with 11 bases spanning the gap. The CDR3: CASSSWTDSTDTQYF. DNA for the CDR3: TGTGCCAGCAGCTCCTGGACAGACAGCACAGATACGCAGTATTTT.

This chain joins TRBV11-2 and TRBJ2-3, with unresolved D. CDR1 is SGHAT and CDR2 is FQNNGV in the germline V gene. The CDR3 is 12 amino acids. The V gene lost 5 bases and the J gene lost 5 bases, with 8 bases spanning the gap. This chain's CDR3 is CASSLVRDTQYF. Written as DNA, the CDR3 is TGTGCCAGCAGCCTTGTGCGAGATACGCAGTATTTT.

In this sample, this clone is medium-sized (0.01 to 0.1%). Other DNA sequences in the sample encode the same CDR3. CDR3 region: CASSIGGNNEQFF. As DNA, the CDR3 is TGTGCCAGTAGTATCGGGGGGAACAATGAGCAGTTCTTC. J is TRBJ2-1 and V is TRBV19; 7 nucleotides line up with TRBD2. V trimming: 3 bases; J trimming: 5 bases; junction bases outside the gene matches: 1. This CDR3 is built from 13 residues. Germline CDR1 and CDR2: LNHDA and SQIVND (reference sequence). The whole variable domain, filled in from reference TRBV19 and TRBJ2-1, reads DGGITQSPKYLFRKEGQNVTLSCEQNLNHDAMYWYRQDPGQGLRLIYYSQIVNDFQKGDIAEGYSVSREKKESFPLTVTSAQKNPTAFYLCASSIGGNNEQFFGPGTRLTVL.